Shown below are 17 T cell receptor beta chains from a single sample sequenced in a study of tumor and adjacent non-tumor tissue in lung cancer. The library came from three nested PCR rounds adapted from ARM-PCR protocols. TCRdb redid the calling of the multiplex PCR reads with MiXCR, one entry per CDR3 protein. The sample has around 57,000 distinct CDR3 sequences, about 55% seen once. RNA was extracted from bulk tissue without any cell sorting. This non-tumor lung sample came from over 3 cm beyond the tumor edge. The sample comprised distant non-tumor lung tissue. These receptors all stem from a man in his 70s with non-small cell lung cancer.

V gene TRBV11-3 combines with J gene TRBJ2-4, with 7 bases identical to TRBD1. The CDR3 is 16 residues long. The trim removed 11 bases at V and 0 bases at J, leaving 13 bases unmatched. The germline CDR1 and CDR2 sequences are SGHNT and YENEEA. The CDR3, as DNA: TGTGCCGGCAACGCAAACAGGGGTTCAGCCAAAAACATTCAGTACTTC. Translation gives CAGNANRGSAKNIQYF.

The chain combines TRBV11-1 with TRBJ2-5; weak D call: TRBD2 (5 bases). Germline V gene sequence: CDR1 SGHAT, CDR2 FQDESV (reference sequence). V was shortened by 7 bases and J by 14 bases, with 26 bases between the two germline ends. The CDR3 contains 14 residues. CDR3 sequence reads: CASTRGDTQEIHYF. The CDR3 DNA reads TGTGCCAGCACCCGGGGTGATACACAAGAGATCCACTACTTC.

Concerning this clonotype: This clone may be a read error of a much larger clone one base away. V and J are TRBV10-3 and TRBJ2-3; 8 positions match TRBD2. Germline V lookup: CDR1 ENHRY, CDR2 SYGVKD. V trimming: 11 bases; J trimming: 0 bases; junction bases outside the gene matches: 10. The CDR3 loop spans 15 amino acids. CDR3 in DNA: TGTGCCTATAAGGGGGAGCGGGAGAGCACAGATACGCAGTATTTT. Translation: CAYKGERESTDTQYF.

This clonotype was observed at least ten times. CDR3: CASLEHNEQFF. The CDR3 coding sequence is TGTGCCAGTCTCGAACACAATGAGCAGTTCTTC. The chain uses TRBV6-1 and TRBJ2-1, with D uncertain. The germline gives CDR1 MNHNS, CDR2 SASEGT. V was pared by 9 bases and J by 5 bases, with 8 bases between. This CDR3 spans 11 amino acids.

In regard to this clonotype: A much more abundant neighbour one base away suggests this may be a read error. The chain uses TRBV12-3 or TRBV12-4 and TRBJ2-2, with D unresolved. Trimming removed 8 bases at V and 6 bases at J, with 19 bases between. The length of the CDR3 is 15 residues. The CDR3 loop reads CASSLRATSAGELFF. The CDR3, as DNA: TGTGCCAGCTCCCTCCGGGCGACCTCTGCCGGGGAGCTGTTTTTT.

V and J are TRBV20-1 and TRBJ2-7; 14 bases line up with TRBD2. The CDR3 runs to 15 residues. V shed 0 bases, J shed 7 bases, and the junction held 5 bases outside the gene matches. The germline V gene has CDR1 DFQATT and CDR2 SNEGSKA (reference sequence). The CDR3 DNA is TGCAGTGCTAGAGAACGACTAGCGGGAGGGTGGGAGCAGTACTTC. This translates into CSARERLAGGWEQYF.

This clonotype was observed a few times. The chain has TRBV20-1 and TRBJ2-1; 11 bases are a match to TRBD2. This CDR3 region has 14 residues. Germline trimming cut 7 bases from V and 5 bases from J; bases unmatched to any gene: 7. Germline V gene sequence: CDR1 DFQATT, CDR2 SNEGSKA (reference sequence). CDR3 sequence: CSVTGTSGHNEQFF. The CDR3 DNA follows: TGCAGTGTTACCGGGACTAGCGGACACAATGAGCAGTTCTTC.

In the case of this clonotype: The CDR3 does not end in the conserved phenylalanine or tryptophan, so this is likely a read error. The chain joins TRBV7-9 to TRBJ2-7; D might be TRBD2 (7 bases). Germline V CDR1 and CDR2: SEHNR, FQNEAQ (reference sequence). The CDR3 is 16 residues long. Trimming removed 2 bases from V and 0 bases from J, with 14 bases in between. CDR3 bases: TGTGCCAGCAGCTTAAGTGGCGGGGGCCGCTCCTACGAGCAGTACATC. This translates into CASSLSGGGRSYEQYI.

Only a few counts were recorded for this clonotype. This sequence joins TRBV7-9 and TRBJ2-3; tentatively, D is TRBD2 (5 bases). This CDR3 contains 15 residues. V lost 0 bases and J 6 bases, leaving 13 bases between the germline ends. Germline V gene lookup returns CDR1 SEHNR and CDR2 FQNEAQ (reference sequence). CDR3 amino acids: CASSLAGAAADTQYF. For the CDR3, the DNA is TGTGCCAGCAGCTTAGCGGGAGCCGCCGCGGATACGCAGTATTTT.

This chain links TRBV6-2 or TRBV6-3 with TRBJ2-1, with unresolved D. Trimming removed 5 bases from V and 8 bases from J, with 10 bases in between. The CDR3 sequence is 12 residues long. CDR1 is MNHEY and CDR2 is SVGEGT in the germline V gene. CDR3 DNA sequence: TGTGCCAGCAGTGGTCCTACTGATGAGCAGTTCTTC. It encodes CASSGPTDEQFF.

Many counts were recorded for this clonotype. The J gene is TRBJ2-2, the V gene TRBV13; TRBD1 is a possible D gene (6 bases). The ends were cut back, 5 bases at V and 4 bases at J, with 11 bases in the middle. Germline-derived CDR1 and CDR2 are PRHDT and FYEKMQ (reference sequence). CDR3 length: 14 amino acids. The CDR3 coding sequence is TGTGCCAGCAGCACCTACAGGGTCACCGGGGAGCTGTTTTTT. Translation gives CASSTYRVTGELFF. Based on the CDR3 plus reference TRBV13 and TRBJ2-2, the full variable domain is AAGVIQSPRHLIKEKRETATLKCYPIPRHDTVYWYQQGPGQDPQFLISFYEKMQSDKGSIPDRFSAQQFSDYHSELNMSSLELGDSALYFCASSTYRVTGELFFGEGSRLTVL.

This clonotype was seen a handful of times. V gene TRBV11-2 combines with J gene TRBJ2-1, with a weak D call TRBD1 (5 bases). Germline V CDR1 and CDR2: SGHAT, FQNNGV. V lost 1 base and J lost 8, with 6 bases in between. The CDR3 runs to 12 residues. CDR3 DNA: TGTGCCAGCAGCTTAGGGGGCCATGAGCAGTTCTTC. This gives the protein CASSLGGHEQFF. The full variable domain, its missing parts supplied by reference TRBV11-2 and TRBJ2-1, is EAGVAQSPRYKIIEKRQSVAFWCNPISGHATLYWYQQILGQGPKLLIQFQNNGVVDDSQLPKDRFSAERLKGVDSTLKIQPAKLEDSAVYLCASSLGGHEQFFGPGTRLTVL.

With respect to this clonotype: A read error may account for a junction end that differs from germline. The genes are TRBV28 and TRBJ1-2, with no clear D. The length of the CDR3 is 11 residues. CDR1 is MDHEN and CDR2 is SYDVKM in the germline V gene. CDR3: CVSSPHSGYTF. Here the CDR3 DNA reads TGTGTCAGCAGCCCACACAGTGGCTACACCTTC.

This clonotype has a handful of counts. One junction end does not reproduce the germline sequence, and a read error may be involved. The CDR3 DNA follows: TGCGCCAGCAGCCCGGGACAGGTCACAGATACGCAGTACTTT. It encodes CASSPGQVTDTQYF. The J gene is TRBJ2-3, the V gene TRBV5-1; 8 nucleotides agree with TRBD1. Germline CDR1 reads SGHRS; CDR2 reads YFSETQ. The CDR3 is made up of 14 amino acids. Full variable domain (remainder filled in from reference TRBV5-1 and TRBJ2-3): KAGVTQTPRYLIKTRGQQVTLSCSPISGHRSVSWYQQTPGQGLQFLFEYFSETQRNKGNFPGRFSGRQFSNSRSEMNVSTLELGDSALYLCASSPGQVTDTQYFGPGTRLTVL.

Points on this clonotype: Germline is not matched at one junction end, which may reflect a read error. DNA for the CDR3: TGTACCAGCAGCCAAGGAATACCAAGGGCCGGGGAGCTGTTTTTT. Translation gives CTSSQGIPRAGELFF. The chain uses TRBV14 and TRBJ2-2; unclear D gene. This CDR3 comprises 15 residues. Germline values: CDR1 SGHDN, CDR2 FVKESK.

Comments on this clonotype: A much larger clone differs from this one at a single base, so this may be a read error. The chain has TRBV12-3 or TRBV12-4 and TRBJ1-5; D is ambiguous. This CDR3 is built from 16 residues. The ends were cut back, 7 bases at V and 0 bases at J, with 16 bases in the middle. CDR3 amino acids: CASKPTDGNSNQPQHF. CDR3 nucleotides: TGTGCCAGCAAACCGACGGACGGAAATAGCAATCAGCCCCAGCATTTT.

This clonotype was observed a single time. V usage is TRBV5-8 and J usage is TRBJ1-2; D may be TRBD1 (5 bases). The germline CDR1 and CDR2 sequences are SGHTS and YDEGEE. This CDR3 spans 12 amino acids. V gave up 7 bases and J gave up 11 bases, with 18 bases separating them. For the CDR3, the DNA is TGTGCCAGCCCCTTGGAGGGGTCTGGTTACACCTTC. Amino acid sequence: CASPLEGSGYTF.